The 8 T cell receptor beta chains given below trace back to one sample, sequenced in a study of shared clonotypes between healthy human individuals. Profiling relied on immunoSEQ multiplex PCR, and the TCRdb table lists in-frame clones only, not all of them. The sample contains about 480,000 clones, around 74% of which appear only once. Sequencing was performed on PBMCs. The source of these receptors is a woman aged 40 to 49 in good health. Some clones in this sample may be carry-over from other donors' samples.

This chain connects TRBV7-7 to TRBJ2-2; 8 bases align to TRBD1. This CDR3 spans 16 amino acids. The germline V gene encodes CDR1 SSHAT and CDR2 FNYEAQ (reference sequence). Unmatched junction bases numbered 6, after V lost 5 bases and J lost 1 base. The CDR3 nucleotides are TGTGCCAGCAGCCCTGGACAGGGCGGGAACACCGGGGAGCTGTTTTTT. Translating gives CASSPGQGGNTGELFF.

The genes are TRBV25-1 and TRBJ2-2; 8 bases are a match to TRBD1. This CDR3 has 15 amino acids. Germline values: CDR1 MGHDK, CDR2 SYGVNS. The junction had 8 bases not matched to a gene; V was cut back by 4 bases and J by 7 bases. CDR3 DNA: TGTGCCAGCAGTGTAGCACAGGGGGACGTCGGGGAGCTGTTTTTT. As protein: CASSVAQGDVGELFF. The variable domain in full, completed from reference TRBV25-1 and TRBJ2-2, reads EADIYQTPRYLVIGTGKKITLECSQTMGHDKMYWYQQDPGMELHLIHYSYGVNSTEKGDLSSESTVSRIRTEHFPLTLESARPSHTSQYLCASSVAQGDVGELFFGEGSRLTVL.

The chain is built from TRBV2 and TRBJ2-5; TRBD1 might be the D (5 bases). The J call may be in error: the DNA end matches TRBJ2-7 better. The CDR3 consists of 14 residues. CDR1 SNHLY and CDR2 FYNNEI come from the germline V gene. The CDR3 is CASKGQILSYEQYF. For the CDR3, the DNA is TGTGCCAGCAAGGGGCAGATCCTCTCCTACGAGCAGTACTTC.

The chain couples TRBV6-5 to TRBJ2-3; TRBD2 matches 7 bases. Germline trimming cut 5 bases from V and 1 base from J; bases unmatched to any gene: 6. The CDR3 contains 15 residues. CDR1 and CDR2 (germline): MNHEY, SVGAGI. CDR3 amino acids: CASSTKRDRTDTQYF. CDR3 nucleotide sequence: TGTGCCAGCAGTACCAAGCGGGACCGCACAGATACGCAGTATTTT.

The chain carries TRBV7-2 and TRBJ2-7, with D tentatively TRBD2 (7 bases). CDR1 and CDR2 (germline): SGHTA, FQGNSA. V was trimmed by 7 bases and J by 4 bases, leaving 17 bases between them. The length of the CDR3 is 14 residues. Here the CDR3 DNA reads TGTGCCAGCACCTTCCACGGGGGGCGGTACGAGCAGTACTTC. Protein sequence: CASTFHGGRYEQYF. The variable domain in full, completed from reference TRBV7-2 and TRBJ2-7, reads GAGVSQSPSNKVTEKGKDVELRCDPISGHTALYWYRQSLGQGLEFLIYFQGNSAPDKSGLPSDRFSAERTGGSVSTLTIQRTQQEDSAVYLCASTFHGGRYEQYFGPGTRLTVT.

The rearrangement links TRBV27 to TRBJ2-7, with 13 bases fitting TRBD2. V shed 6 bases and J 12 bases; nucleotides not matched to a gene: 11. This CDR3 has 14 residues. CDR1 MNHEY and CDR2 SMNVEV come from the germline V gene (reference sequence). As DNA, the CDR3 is TGTGCCAGCAGCCCCAGAAGGACTAGCGGGAGACGGTACTTC. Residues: CASSPRRTSGRRYF.

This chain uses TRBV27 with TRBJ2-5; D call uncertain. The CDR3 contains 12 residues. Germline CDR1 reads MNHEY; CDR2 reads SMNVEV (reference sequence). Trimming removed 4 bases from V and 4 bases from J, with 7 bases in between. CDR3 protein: CASSYPGETQYF. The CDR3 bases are TGTGCCAGCAGTTATCCTGGAGAGACCCAGTACTTC.

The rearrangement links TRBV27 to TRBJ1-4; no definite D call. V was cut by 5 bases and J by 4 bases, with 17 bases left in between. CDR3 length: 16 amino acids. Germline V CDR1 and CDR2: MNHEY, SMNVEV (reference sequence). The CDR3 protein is CASSPRLRQSNEKLFF. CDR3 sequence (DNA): TGTGCCAGCAGTCCCCGGTTGAGGCAGAGTAATGAAAAACTGTTTTTT.